Following are 2 T cell receptor beta chains from one sample sequenced in a study of blood T cells in healthy people across ages. It was with a sample-barcoded 5' primer and a J-beta primer mix that a second PCR of roughly 6 to 12 cycles was run. One entry per CDR3 protein, called by TCRdb with MiXCR from the 5' RACE reads. The sample shows approximately 1,700,000 distinct CDR3 sequences, 30% to 40% of them seen only once. The sample was blood. These TCRs come from a human donor in good health.

The gene calls are TRBV6-6 and TRBJ1-1; D ambiguous. In germline, CDR1 is MNHNY, CDR2 SVGAGI (reference sequence). The CDR3 has 15 amino acids. Trimming shortened V by 2 bases and J by 0 bases, and 10 bases separated the two germline ends. CDR3 in amino acids: CASSYERGMNTEAFF. The CDR3 DNA follows: TGTGCCAGCAGTTACGAACGGGGTATGAACACTGAAGCTTTCTTT.

The chain carries TRBV7-9 and TRBJ2-4; D remains unclear. The CDR3 is 12 residues long. V gave up 5 bases and J gave up 4 bases, with 6 bases separating them. From germline, CDR1 is SEHNR and CDR2 FQNEAQ (reference sequence). CDR3 loop: CASSRNKNIQYF. The DNA for the CDR3 is TGTGCCAGCAGCCGAAATAAAAACATTCAGTACTTC.